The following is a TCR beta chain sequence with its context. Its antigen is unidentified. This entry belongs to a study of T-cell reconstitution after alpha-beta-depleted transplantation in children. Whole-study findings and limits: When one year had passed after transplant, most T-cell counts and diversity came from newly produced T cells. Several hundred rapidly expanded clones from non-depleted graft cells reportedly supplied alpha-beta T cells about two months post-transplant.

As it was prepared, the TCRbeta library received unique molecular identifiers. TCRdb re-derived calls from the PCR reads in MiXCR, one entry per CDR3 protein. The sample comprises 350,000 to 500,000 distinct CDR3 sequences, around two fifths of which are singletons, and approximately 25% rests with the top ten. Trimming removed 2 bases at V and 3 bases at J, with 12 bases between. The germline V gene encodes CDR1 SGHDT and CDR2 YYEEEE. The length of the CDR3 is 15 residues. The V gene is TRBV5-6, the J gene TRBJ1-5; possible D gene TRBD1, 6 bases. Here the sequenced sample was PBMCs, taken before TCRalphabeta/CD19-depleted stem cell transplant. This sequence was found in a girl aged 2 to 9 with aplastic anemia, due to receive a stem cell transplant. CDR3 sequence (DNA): TGTGCCAGCAGCTTAATGAGGACAGACAATCAGCCCCAGCATTTT. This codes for CASSLMRTDNQPQHF.